A single sample is the source of the 31 T cell receptor beta chains below, sequenced in a study of CD8 T cells in ankylosing spondylitis (dated by TCRdb to 2016 to 2017). Preparation of the library involved 5' RACE. The data were produced on an Illumina HiSeq 2500. The public reads were reprocessed in TCRdb via fastp at Q25 and MiXCR, keeping in-frame beta chains. Merged by CDR3 protein, the rows form single entries marked with the most common genes and DNA. Here the sample has roughly 190,000 distinct CDR3 sequences; 10% to 15% occur a single time. Approximately 15% of the sample rests with the top ten. The sequencing sample was made of blood, either unsorted or a sorted T cell fraction (not recorded which). These receptors were collected from a male donor with ankylosing spondylitis or in good health (not recorded which).

This clonotype occurred a few times. The V and J genes are TRBV10-2 and TRBJ2-7, with no clear D. V lost 1 base and J lost 6, with 4 bases in between. CDR3 length: 11 amino acids. Germline CDR1 reads WSHSY; CDR2 reads SAAADI. CDR3 sequence reads: CASSEWGEQYF. CDR3 DNA: TGCGCCAGCAGTGAGTGGGGCGAGCAGTACTTC.

The chain combines TRBV9 with TRBJ1-3, with TRBD1 matching 7 bases. The germline gives CDR1 SGDLS, CDR2 YYNGEE. The V gene end was trimmed by 4 bases and the J gene end by 0 bases; junction bases not matched to a gene: 16. The CDR3 consists of 19 residues. CDR3 in DNA: TGTGCCAGCAGCTCTCGAGGGGCGGACAGGATGAGCTCTGGAAACACCATATATTTT. It codes for CASSSRGADRMSSGNTIYF.

This clonotype was detected only a few times. V and J are TRBV27 and TRBJ2-1; TRBD2 matches 14 bases. The CDR3 spans 19 residues. J lost 1 base, V lost 6 bases, and 11 bases had no gene match. The germline CDR1 and CDR2 sequences are MNHEY and SMNVEV (reference sequence). In nucleotides, the CDR3 is TGTGCCAGCAGCCCTACCGGACTAGCGGGAGGTCAGTCCTACAATGAGCAGTTCTTC. It translates to CASSPTGLAGGQSYNEQFF.

The chain couples TRBV25-1 to TRBJ2-7, with 8 nucleotides matching TRBD1. This CDR3 spans 13 amino acids. V lost 6 bases to trimming and J lost 5 bases; unmatched junction nucleotides: 6. The germline V gene encodes CDR1 MGHDK and CDR2 SYGVNS. CDR3 in DNA: TGTGCCAGCAGGAGTCAGGACAGGGACGAGCAGTACTTC. It yields the protein CASRSQDRDEQYF.

The J gene is TRBJ2-1, the V gene TRBV30; 8 bases map to TRBD1. The length of the CDR3 is 13 residues. Trimming took 3 bases from V and 4 from J; bases not matched to a gene: 2. CDR1 and CDR2 (germline): GTSNPN, SVGIG (reference sequence). CDR3 nucleotide sequence: TGTGCCTGGAGAGGACAGGGATACAATGAGCAGTTCTTC. It is translated as CAWRGQGYNEQFF. The entire variable domain, with the rest obtained from reference TRBV30 and TRBJ2-1, is as follows: SQTIHQWPATLVQPVGSPLSLECTVEGTSNPNLYWYRQAAGRGLQLLFYSVGIGQISSEVPQNLSASRPQDRQFILSSKKLLLSDSGFYLCAWRGQGYNEQFFGPGTRLTVL.

This clonotype was found many times. V gene TRBV5-1 combines with J gene TRBJ2-7; TRBD1 matches 7 bases. Germline CDR1 reads SGHRS; CDR2 reads YFSETQ. The CDR3 is made up of 13 amino acids. With 4 bases clipped from V and 6 bases from J, the junction kept 7 bases outside the gene matches. The CDR3 bases are TGCGCCAGCAGCCAGGGGGATGGGAGCGAGCAGTACTTC. It specifies CASSQGDGSEQYF.

The chain employs TRBV6-4 and TRBJ1-6; D gene ambiguous. From germline, CDR1 is MRHNA and CDR2 SNTAGT. The CDR3 contains 16 residues. Trimming cost V 0 bases and J 6 bases, with 12 bases left between them. This CDR3 reads CASSDSPGSVNSPLHF. The CDR3 DNA reads as TGTGCCAGCAGTGACTCTCCCGGGAGTGTTAATTCACCCCTCCACTTT.

This clonotype was recorded many times. The rearrangement uses TRBV29-1 and TRBJ2-1; 7 nucleotides match TRBD1. This CDR3 is built from 12 residues. V was clipped by 1 base and J by 14 bases; unmatched bases: 8. CDR1 is SQVTM and CDR2 is ANQGSEA in the germline V gene. This chain's CDR3 is CSVEGQGASEFF. The DNA of the CDR3 is TGCAGCGTTGAAGGACAGGGAGCCTCGGAGTTCTTC.

This clonotype was recorded many times. The chain uses TRBV12-3 or TRBV12-4 and TRBJ1-5; D gene ambiguous. V was clipped by 3 bases and J by 7 bases, with 7 bases between them. The CDR3 covers 12 residues. Here the CDR3 reads CASSFLRQPQHF. The CDR3 bases are TGTGCCAGCAGTTTTTTGCGACAGCCCCAGCATTTT.

This clonotype was seen a handful of times. The chain uses TRBV3-1 and TRBJ2-1; D unclear. The CDR3 runs to 11 residues. Trimming stripped 3 bases from V and 10 bases from J, with 7 bases between. Germline V gene data show CDR1 as LGHDT and CDR2 as YNNKEL (reference sequence). Here the CDR3 DNA reads TGTGCCAGCAGCCACAGCATAGAGCAGTTCTTC. It is translated as CASSHSIEQFF.

In this sample, this clonotype turned up a few times. The J gene is TRBJ1-1, the V gene TRBV20-1; D is unclear. V lost 4 bases to trimming and J lost 1 base, with 7 bases between them. Germline lookup yields CDR1 DFQATT and CDR2 SNEGSKA (reference sequence). This CDR3 comprises 12 residues. The CDR3 region has the DNA TGCAGTGCTAATCTCAGGAACACTGAAGCTTTCTTT. Encoded protein: CSANLRNTEAFF.

The chain combines TRBV7-9 with TRBJ2-5, with 9 bases matching TRBD1. CDR1 SEHNR and CDR2 FQNEAQ come from the germline V gene (reference sequence). The CDR3 sequence is 16 residues long. After removal of 3 bases from V and 3 bases from J, the junction contained 8 bases not matched to a gene. The CDR3 loop is CASSFPGQGWEETQYF. The CDR3 DNA reads TGTGCCAGCAGCTTCCCTGGACAGGGGTGGGAAGAGACCCAGTACTTC.

Many counts were recorded for this clonotype. This sequence joins TRBV25-1 and TRBJ2-2, with D possibly TRBD1 on 5 matching bases. The ends were cut back, 8 bases at V and 6 bases at J, with 7 bases in the middle. CDR1 is MGHDK, CDR2 SYGVNS, per germline. This CDR3 is 11 amino acids long. The CDR3 here is CASGRAGELFF. The CDR3, as DNA: TGTGCCAGCGGCAGGGCCGGGGAGCTGTTTTTT. Full variable domain (missing parts from reference TRBV25-1 and TRBJ2-2): EADIYQTPRYLVIGTGKKITLECSQTMGHDKMYWYQQDPGMELHLIHYSYGVNSTEKGDLSSESTVSRIRTEHFPLTLESARPSHTSQYLCASGRAGELFFGEGSRLTVL.

This clonotype was counted between two and nine times. This chain uses TRBV12-3 or TRBV12-4 with TRBJ2-7; 7 bases are a match to TRBD1. The CDR3 is 15 residues long. The ends lost 6 bases at V and 0 bases at J; junction bases unmatched: 8. CDR3 residues: CASSPGTASSYEQYF. Here the CDR3 DNA reads TGTGCCAGCAGCCCAGGGACAGCAAGCTCCTACGAGCAGTACTTC.

The chain links TRBV12-3 or TRBV12-4 to TRBJ1-2, with D tentatively TRBD1 (6 bases). This CDR3 is 19 amino acids long. Trimming removed 2 bases from V and 8 bases from J, with 30 bases in between. DNA of the CDR3: TGTGCCAGCAGTTTAATTGACAGGCGAGGAGGTCCGCTAAGCGAAGGCTACACCTTC. It encodes CASSLIDRRGGPLSEGYTF.

The chain links TRBV5-1 to TRBJ1-2; D unclear. CDR3 length: 12 residues. V was clipped by 6 bases and J by 2 bases, with 8 bases between them. Per germline, CDR1 SGHRS and CDR2 YFSETQ. For the CDR3, the DNA is TGCGCCAGCAACGACGGGAACTATGGCTACACCTTC. The encoded protein is CASNDGNYGYTF.

The gene calls are TRBV7-7 and TRBJ2-3; TRBD2 aligns across 8 bases. The CDR3 is 14 residues long. Germline-derived CDR1 and CDR2 are SSHAT and FNYEAQ (reference sequence). With 5 bases clipped from V and 6 bases from J, the junction kept 7 bases outside the gene matches. CDR3: CASSPGTSADTQYF. DNA for the CDR3: TGTGCCAGCAGCCCAGGGACTAGTGCCGATACGCAGTATTTT.

This clonotype was seen repeatedly, ten times or more. V usage is TRBV19 and J usage is TRBJ2-1; D unresolved. The CDR3 is 12 amino acids. Trimming took off 1 base at V and 6 bases at J, with 4 bases between the two ends. CDR1 and CDR2 from the germline V gene are LNHDA and SQIVND (reference sequence). As DNA, the CDR3 is TGTGCCAGTAGTATAGCCTTCAATGAGCAGTTCTTC. Encoded protein: CASSIAFNEQFF.

The V gene is TRBV29-1, the J gene TRBJ1-1; D not certain. The CDR3 contains 12 residues. The germline V gene encodes CDR1 SQVTM and CDR2 ANQGSEA. V was shortened by 3 bases and J by 1 base, with 6 bases between the two germline ends. The CDR3 DNA sequence: TGCAGCGTTGACTATGAGAACACTGAAGCTTTCTTT. This sequence encodes CSVDYENTEAFF.

This chain joins TRBV6-5 and TRBJ2-7, with unresolved D. The CDR3 runs to 14 residues. Germline V lookup: CDR1 MNHEY, CDR2 SVGAGI. Trimming stripped 0 bases from V and 6 bases from J, with 12 bases between. CDR3 loop: CASSYSGEQREQYF. The CDR3, as DNA: TGTGCCAGCAGTTACTCTGGAGAACAGCGCGAGCAGTACTTC.

This clonotype appeared many times. The chain carries TRBV12-3 or TRBV12-4 and TRBJ2-7, with 12 nucleotides matching TRBD2. The CDR3 length is 14 residues. The ends lost 4 bases at V and 4 bases at J; junction bases unmatched: 2. In DNA form, the CDR3 reads TGTGCCAGCAGTTCGGGACTAGCGGGTTACGAGCAGTACTTC. This codes for CASSSGLAGYEQYF.

There are a few counts of this clonotype. V usage is TRBV6-1 and J usage is TRBJ1-1; 10 bases align to TRBD1. Germline V gives CDR1 MNHNS, CDR2 SASEGT. The CDR3 runs 15 residues. With V trimmed by 3 bases and J by 0 bases, 1 base remained unmatched. The CDR3 DNA reads as TGTGCCAGCAGTGAGGGGACAGGGGTGAACACTGAAGCTTTCTTT. Amino acid sequence: CASSEGTGVNTEAFF.

This clonotype has a handful of counts. CDR3 coding DNA: TGTGCCAGCAGCTTTGGGGCACGGGCGAGCACTGAAGCTTTCTTT. Protein: CASSFGARASTEAFF. This chain joins TRBV7-8 and TRBJ1-1; possible D gene TRBD1, 5 bases. Between the trimmed V and J ends, which lost 3 bases and 4 bases, there was a span of 15 bases. The germline gives CDR1 SGHVS, CDR2 FQNEAQ. The CDR3 has 15 residues.

The table lists this clonotype with a few counts. The chain employs TRBV6-1 and TRBJ2-5; 9 positions agree with TRBD2. CDR3 length equals 15 residues. Trimming removed 6 bases from V and 5 bases from J; junction bases left unmatched: 10. Germline V gives CDR1 MNHNS, CDR2 SASEGT. CDR3 sequence (DNA): TGTGCCAGCAGCCCCACGGCGGGGGGGCCTGAGACCCAGTACTTC. Translating it yields CASSPTAGGPETQYF.

This clonotype was seen a handful of times. The chain carries TRBV12-3 or TRBV12-4 and TRBJ1-2; 7 bases agree with TRBD1. CDR3 length: 16 amino acids. Unmatched junction bases numbered 8, after V lost 4 bases and J lost 0 bases. CDR3 in DNA: TGTGCCAGCAGTTCAGGGGGTCTTTCTGCTAACTATGGCTACACCTTC. It encodes CASSSGGLSANYGYTF.

The V gene is TRBV3-1, the J gene TRBJ1-5; no firm D call. CDR1 LGHDT and CDR2 YNNKEL come from the germline V gene (reference sequence). The germline V and J ends were trimmed by 3 bases and 3 bases, with 12 bases remaining between them. CDR3 size: 15 residues. The CDR3 bases are TGTGCCAGCAGCCACGCTGACGGCTCCAATCAGCCCCAGCATTTT. Translating it yields CASSHADGSNQPQHF.

V usage is TRBV7-6 and J usage is TRBJ2-1; D not certain. This CDR3 spans 13 amino acids. Deletions cut 5 bases from V and 9 bases from J, with 14 bases between. Germline V CDR1 and CDR2: SGHVS, FNYEAQ. DNA for the CDR3: TGTGCCAGCAGCCCTAACACGGTCAGTGAGCAGTTCTTC. This gives the protein CASSPNTVSEQFF.

This rearrangement joins TRBV27 to TRBJ2-7; the match to TRBD1 covers 7 bases. CDR3 length equals 16 residues. The germline V gene has CDR1 MNHEY and CDR2 SMNVEV (reference sequence). The trim removed 2 bases at V and 2 bases at J, leaving 9 bases unmatched. The CDR3, as DNA: TGTGCCAGCAGTTTAAGGGTGACAGGGACCCCCTACGAGCAGTACTTC. Translation gives CASSLRVTGTPYEQYF.

The table lists this clonotype with a few counts. This rearrangement joins TRBV20-1 to TRBJ1-1; D unclear. V lost 0 bases to trimming and J lost 9 bases, with 11 bases between them. The CDR3 is made up of 12 amino acids. Germline CDR1 is DFQATT and CDR2 is SNEGSKA (reference sequence). Here the CDR3 reads CSARDRDIKAFF. In nucleotides, the CDR3 is TGCAGTGCTAGAGATCGCGATATCAAAGCTTTCTTT.

The chain recombines TRBV28 with TRBJ2-7; 10 nucleotides align to TRBD2. Germline loops: CDR1 MDHEN, CDR2 SYDVKM. There are 17 residues in the CDR3. V shed 6 bases and J 1 base; nucleotides not matched to a gene: 12. The CDR3 region has the DNA TGTGCCAGCAGCCTCGGATTGGGACTAGCGTTTTCCTACGAGCAGTACTTC. Amino acid sequence: CASSLGLGLAFSYEQYF.

This clonotype has ten or more counts. The chain uses TRBV5-1 and TRBJ2-3, with 10 bases that match TRBD1. The CDR3 consists of 15 residues. The V and J ends lost 0 bases and 4 bases, in that order; junction bases with no gene match: 2. CDR1 is SGHRS and CDR2 is YFSETQ in the germline V gene. Here the CDR3 DNA reads TGCGCCAGCAGCTTGGGACAGGGGGCCGCAGATACGCAGTATTTT. This encodes CASSLGQGAADTQYF.